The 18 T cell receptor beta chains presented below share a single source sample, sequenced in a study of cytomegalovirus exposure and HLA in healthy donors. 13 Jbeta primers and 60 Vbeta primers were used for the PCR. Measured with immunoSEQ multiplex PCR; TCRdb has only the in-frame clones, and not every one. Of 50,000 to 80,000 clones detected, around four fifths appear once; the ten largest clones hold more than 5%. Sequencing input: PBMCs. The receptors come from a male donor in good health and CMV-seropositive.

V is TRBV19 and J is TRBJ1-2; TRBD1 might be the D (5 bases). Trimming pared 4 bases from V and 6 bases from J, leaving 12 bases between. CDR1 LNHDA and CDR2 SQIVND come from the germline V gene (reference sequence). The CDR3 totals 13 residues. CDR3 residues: CASSKGVSDGYTF. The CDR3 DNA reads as TGTGCCAGTAGTAAAGGGGTTAGTGATGGCTACACCTTC.

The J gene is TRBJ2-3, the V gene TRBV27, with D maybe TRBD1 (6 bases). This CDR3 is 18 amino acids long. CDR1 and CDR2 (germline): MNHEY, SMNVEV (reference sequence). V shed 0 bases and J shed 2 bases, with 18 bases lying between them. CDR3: CASSLSRSGVAFTDTQYF. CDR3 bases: TGTGCCAGCAGTTTATCGAGGTCAGGGGTTGCTTTCACAGATACGCAGTATTTT.

CDR3 sequence (DNA): TGCGCCAGCAGCTTTAGCGGGGCCACAGATACGCAGTATTTT. This sequence encodes CASSFSGATDTQYF. J is TRBJ2-3 and V is TRBV5-1; 8 nucleotides align to TRBD2. V lost 2 bases, J lost 2 bases, and 1 base stayed unmatched. The V gene's germline CDR1 is SGHRS and CDR2 YFSETQ. There are 14 residues in the CDR3. The variable domain in full, with the rest retrieved from reference TRBV5-1 and TRBJ2-3, is KAGVTQTPRYLIKTRGQQVTLSCSPISGHRSVSWYQQTPGQGLQFLFEYFSETQRNKGNFPGRFSGRQFSNSRSEMNVSTLELGDSALYLCASSFSGATDTQYFGPGTRLTVL.

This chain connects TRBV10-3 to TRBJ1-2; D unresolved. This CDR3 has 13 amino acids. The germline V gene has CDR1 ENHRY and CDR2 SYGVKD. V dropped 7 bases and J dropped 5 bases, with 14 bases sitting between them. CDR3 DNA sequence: TGTGCCATCACCCGGGAGGGTTTATATGGCTACACCTTC. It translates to CAITREGLYGYTF.

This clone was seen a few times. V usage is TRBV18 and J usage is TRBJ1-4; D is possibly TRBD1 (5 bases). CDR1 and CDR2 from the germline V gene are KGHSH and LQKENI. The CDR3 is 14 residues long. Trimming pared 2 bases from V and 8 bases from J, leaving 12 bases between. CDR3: CASSPGTPEEKLFF. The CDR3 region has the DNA TGTGCCAGCTCACCAGGGACTCCTGAAGAAAAACTGTTTTTT.

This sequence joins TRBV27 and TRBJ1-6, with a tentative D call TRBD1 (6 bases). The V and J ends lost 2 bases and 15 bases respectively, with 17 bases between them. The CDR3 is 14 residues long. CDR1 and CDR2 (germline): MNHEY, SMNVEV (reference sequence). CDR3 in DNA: TGTGCCAGCAGTTTAGCTCAGGGGATCAACCACCTCCACTTT. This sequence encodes CASSLAQGINHLHF.

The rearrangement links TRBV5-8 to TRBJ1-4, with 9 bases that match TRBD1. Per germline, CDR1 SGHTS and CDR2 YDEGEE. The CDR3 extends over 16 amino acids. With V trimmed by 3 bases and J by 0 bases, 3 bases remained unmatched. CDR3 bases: TGTGCCAGCAGCTGGGGACAGGGAGCAACTAATGAAAAACTGTTTTTT. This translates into CASSWGQGATNEKLFF.

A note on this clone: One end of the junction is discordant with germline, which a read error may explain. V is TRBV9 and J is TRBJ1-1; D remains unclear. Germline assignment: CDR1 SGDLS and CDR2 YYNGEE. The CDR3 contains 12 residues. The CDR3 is CASSPGSFALYF. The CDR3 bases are TGTGCCAGCAGCCCCGGTTCTTTTGCCCTGTACTTT.

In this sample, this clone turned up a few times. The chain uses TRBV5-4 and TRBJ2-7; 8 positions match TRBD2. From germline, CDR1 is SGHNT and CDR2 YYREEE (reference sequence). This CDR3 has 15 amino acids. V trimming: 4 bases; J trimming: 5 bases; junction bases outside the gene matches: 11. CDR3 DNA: TGTGCCAGCAGCCCGGAGGGGGAGCGGGGGAACGAGCAGTACTTC. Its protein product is CASSPEGERGNEQYF.

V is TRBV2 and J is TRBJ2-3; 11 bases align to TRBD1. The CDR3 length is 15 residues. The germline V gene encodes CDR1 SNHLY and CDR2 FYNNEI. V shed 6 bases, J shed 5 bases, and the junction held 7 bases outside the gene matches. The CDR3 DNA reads TGTGCCAGCAGGCTGGACAGGGGGCGCTTAGATACGCAGTATTTT. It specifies CASRLDRGRLDTQYF.

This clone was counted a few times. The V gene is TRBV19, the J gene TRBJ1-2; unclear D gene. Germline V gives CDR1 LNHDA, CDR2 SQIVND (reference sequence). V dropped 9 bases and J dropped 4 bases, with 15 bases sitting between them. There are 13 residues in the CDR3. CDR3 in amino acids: CARAILGFYGYTF. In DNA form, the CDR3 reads TGTGCCAGGGCGATTTTGGGCTTCTATGGCTACACCTTC.

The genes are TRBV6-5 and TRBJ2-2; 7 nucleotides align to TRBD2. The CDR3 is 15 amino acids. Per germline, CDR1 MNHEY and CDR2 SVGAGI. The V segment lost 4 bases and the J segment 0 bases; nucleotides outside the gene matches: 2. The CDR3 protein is CASSWAGANTGELFF. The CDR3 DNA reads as TGTGCCAGCAGTTGGGCGGGGGCGAACACCGGGGAGCTGTTTTTT.

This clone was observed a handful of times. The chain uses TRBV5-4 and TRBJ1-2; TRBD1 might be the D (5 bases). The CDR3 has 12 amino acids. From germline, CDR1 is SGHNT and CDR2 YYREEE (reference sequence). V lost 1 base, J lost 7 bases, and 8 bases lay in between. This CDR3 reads CASSLRGSGYTF. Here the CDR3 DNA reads TGTGCCAGCAGCTTGAGGGGTAGTGGCTACACCTTC.

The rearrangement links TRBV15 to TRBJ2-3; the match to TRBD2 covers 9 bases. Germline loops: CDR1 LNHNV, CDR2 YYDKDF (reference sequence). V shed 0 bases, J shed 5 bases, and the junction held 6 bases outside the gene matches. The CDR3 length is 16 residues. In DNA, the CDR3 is TGTGCCACCAGCAGAGATGGGGGACTAGCACAAGATACGCAGTATTTT. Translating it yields CATSRDGGLAQDTQYF.

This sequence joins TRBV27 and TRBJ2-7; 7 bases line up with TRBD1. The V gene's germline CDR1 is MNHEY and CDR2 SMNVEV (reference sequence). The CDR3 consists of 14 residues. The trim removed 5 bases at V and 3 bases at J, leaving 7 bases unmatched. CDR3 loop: CASSGQAWGYEQYF. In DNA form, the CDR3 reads TGTGCCAGCAGTGGACAGGCCTGGGGCTACGAGCAGTACTTC.

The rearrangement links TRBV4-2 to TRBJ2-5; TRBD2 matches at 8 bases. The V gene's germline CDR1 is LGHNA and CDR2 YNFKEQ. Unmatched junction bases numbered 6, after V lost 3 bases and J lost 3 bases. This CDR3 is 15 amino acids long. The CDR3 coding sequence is TGTGCCAGCAGCCATGCACGGGGGGGAAAAGAGACCCAGTACTTC. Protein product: CASSHARGGKETQYF.

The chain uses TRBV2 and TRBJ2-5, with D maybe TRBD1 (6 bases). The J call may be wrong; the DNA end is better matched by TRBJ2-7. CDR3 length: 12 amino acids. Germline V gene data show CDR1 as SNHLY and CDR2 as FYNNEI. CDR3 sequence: CASSPWTAEQYF. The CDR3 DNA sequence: TGTGCCAGCAGCCCCTGGACAGCCGAGCAGTACTTC.

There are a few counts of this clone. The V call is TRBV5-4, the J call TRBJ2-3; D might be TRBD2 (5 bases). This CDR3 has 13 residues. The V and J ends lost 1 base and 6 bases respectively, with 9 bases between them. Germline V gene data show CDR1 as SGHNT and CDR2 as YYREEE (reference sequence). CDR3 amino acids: CASSLKGADTQYF. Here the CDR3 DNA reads TGTGCCAGCAGCTTGAAGGGAGCGGATACGCAGTATTTT.